What follows are 21 T cell receptor beta chains derived from one specimen sequenced in a study of OX40 agonist ivuxolimab in advanced cancers. The data were produced by immunoSEQ multiplex PCR, yet TCRdb's version contains in-frame clones alone and is incomplete. The sample holds around 55,000 clones; 86% are singletons and the top ten take roughly 13%. The sequences come from CD4+ or CD8+ T cells sorted from blood, collected in a trial of the OX40 agonist ivuxolimab. These receptors all come from an adult with an advanced solid tumor such as melanoma, head and neck, liver or kidney cancer.

This clone has only one observation. The rearrangement links TRBV10-3 to TRBJ1-1, with 7 bases fitting TRBD1. Germline CDR1 ENHRY, CDR2 SYGVKD. Trimming cost V 9 bases and J 1 base; bases outside gene matches: 5. The CDR3 length is 13 residues. The DNA of the CDR3 is TGTGCCATAAGGGACAGCCAGAACACTGAAGCTTTCTTT. Translated, it gives CAIRDSQNTEAFF.

This chain joins TRBV10-3 and TRBJ1-2, with 10 bases that match TRBD1. Germline V gene lookup returns CDR1 ENHRY and CDR2 SYGVKD. The CDR3 has 18 residues. The J segment lost 4 bases and the V segment lost 4 bases, leaving 15 bases of the junction unmatched. The CDR3 loop is CAISASGTGDSPSYGYTF. For the CDR3, the DNA is TGTGCCATCAGTGCTTCTGGGACAGGGGATAGTCCTAGCTATGGCTACACCTTC.

The CDR3 loop is CASSLPGLAGNNYNEQFF. The CDR3 coding sequence is TGTGCCAGCAGCTTACCGGGACTAGCGGGCAACAACTACAATGAGCAGTTCTTC. This chain uses TRBV5-4 with TRBJ2-1; 12 positions match TRBD2. CDR1 and CDR2 (germline): SGHNT, YYREEE (reference sequence). The CDR3 extends over 18 amino acids. Germline trimming cut 2 bases from V and 3 bases from J; bases unmatched to any gene: 9.

The gene calls are TRBV6-5 and TRBJ1-6; D is ambiguous. Looked up from germline, CDR1 is MNHEY and CDR2 is SVGAGI. This CDR3 has 13 amino acids. Trimming cost V 6 bases and J 13 bases, with 16 bases left between them. Written as DNA, the CDR3 is TGTGCCAGCAGCGTCAGAGAATTTCGGCCCCTCCACTTT. It translates to CASSVREFRPLHF.

CDR3 sequence: CASSLDGQLEISYEQYF. The CDR3 coding sequence is TGCGCCAGCAGCTTGGATGGGCAGCTGGAGATCTCCTACGAGCAGTACTTC. This chain joins TRBV5-1 and TRBJ2-5; D unresolved. The J call may be wrong; the DNA end is better matched by TRBJ2-7. Germline loops: CDR1 SGHRS, CDR2 YFSETQ. The CDR3 extends over 17 amino acids.

This rearrangement joins TRBV28 to TRBJ1-1; D may be TRBD1 (5 bases). V was trimmed by 6 bases and J by 1 base, leaving 15 bases between them. Germline CDR1 is MDHEN and CDR2 is SYDVKM. This CDR3 is 15 amino acids long. The CDR3: CASRSGHRENTEAFF. CDR3 coding DNA: TGTGCCAGCAGATCGGGGCATCGGGAGAACACTGAAGCTTTCTTT. The complete variable domain, with remaining parts taken from reference TRBV28 and TRBJ1-1, reads DVKVTQSSRYLVKRTGEKVFLECVQDMDHENMFWYRQDPGLGLRLIYFSYDVKMKEKGDIPEGYSVSREKKERFSLILESASTNQTSMYLCASRSGHRENTEAFFGQGTRLTVV.

The rearrangement links TRBV28 to TRBJ2-1, with D uncertain. The V gene's germline CDR1 is MDHEN and CDR2 SYDVKM. The CDR3 has 14 residues. Between the trimmed V and J ends, which lost 5 bases and 1 base, there was a span of 9 bases. CDR3 loop: CASSGTPSYNEQFF. The CDR3 DNA follows: TGTGCCAGCAGTGGTACTCCTTCCTACAATGAGCAGTTCTTC.

The chain couples TRBV6-6 to TRBJ1-3; the D is unclear. Germline CDR1 reads MNHNY; CDR2 reads SVGAGI (reference sequence). The CDR3 is 15 amino acids. The V and J ends lost 5 bases and 0 bases respectively, with 11 bases between them. CDR3 in DNA: TGTGCCAGCAGTGCCGACGGGAGCTCTGGAAACACCATATATTTT. Its translation: CASSADGSSGNTIYF.

The chain uses TRBV27 and TRBJ1-5, with 9 bases aligning to TRBD1. V gave up 2 bases and J gave up 1 base; unmatched junction bases: 6. Germline loops: CDR1 MNHEY, CDR2 SMNVEV (reference sequence). The CDR3 covers 17 residues. CDR3 DNA: TGTGCCAGCAGTTTAGCGGCGGGACAGGGAAGCAATCAGCCCCAGCATTTT. Translation gives CASSLAAGQGSNQPQHF.

This clone came up once. Written as DNA, the CDR3 is TGCGCCAGCAGCTTTATCGGCGGGGAGCTGTTTTTT. Translated, it gives CASSFIGGELFF. V gene TRBV5-1 combines with J gene TRBJ2-2; D is undetermined. V was clipped by 2 bases and J by 7 bases, with 6 bases between them. This CDR3 region has 12 residues. From germline, CDR1 is SGHRS and CDR2 YFSETQ.

The chain joins TRBV14 to TRBJ2-1; TRBD2 matches at 12 bases. J lost 8 bases, V lost 7 bases, and 6 bases had no gene match. CDR1 is SGHDN, CDR2 FVKESK, per germline. CDR3 size: 14 residues. The CDR3 DNA follows: TGTGCCAGCAACAACCTAGCGGGAGGGGATGAGCAGTTCTTC. Protein sequence: CASNNLAGGDEQFF.

J is TRBJ2-6 and V is TRBV7-3, with D maybe TRBD2 (5 bases). CDR3 length: 14 residues. Trimming shortened V by 4 bases and J by 2 bases, and 6 bases separated the two germline ends. The germline V gene has CDR1 SGHTA and CDR2 FQGTGA. This CDR3 is CASSSGTGANVLTF. CDR3 sequence (DNA): TGTGCCAGCAGCTCCGGGACTGGGGCCAACGTCCTGACTTTC.

The genes are TRBV5-1 and TRBJ1-1; TRBD1 matches 8 bases. CDR3 length: 15 residues. Germline trimming cut 4 bases from V and 5 bases from J; bases unmatched to any gene: 10. CDR1 is SGHRS and CDR2 is YFSETQ in the germline V gene. This CDR3 is CASSRETGAQTEAFF. Here the CDR3 DNA reads TGCGCCAGCAGCAGAGAGACAGGGGCACAGACTGAAGCTTTCTTT. The full variable domain, rest sourced from reference TRBV5-1 and TRBJ1-1, is KAGVTQTPRYLIKTRGQQVTLSCSPISGHRSVSWYQQTPGQGLQFLFEYFSETQRNKGNFPGRFSGRQFSNSRSEMNVSTLELGDSALYLCASSRETGAQTEAFFGQGTRLTVV.

This clone was recorded once. The gene calls are TRBV18 and TRBJ2-5; maybe TRBD2 (6 bases). V gave up 3 bases and J gave up 2 bases, with 10 bases separating them. This CDR3 has 14 residues. Germline V lookup: CDR1 KGHSH, CDR2 LQKENI. CDR3 region: CASSPRGIQETQYF. In DNA, the CDR3 is TGTGCCAGCTCACCCCGGGGGATTCAAGAGACCCAGTACTTC.

The chain employs TRBV6-5 and TRBJ2-7, with 8 bases identical to TRBD1. The junction had 10 bases not matched to a gene; V was cut back by 6 bases and J by 6 bases. CDR3 length: 14 residues. Per the germline V gene, CDR1 is MNHEY and CDR2 is SVGAGI. In nucleotides, the CDR3 is TGTGCCAGCAGACCAGGGGGCGCCCCTTTCGAGCAGTACTTC. Its translation: CASRPGGAPFEQYF.

The J gene is TRBJ1-4, the V gene TRBV7-9; a weak D match, TRBD1 (5 bases). This CDR3 contains 18 residues. Trimming shortened V by 8 bases and J by 7 bases, and 29 bases separated the two germline ends. The germline CDR1 and CDR2 sequences are SEHNR and FQNEAQ (reference sequence). CDR3 sequence (DNA): TGTGCCAGCTCGCAGCGGAGGACCAGGGAGGAAATTGGTGAAAAACTGTTTTTT. Translated: CASSQRRTREEIGEKLFF. The variable domain in full, with the rest retrieved from reference TRBV7-9 and TRBJ1-4, is DTGVSQNPRHKITKRGQNVTFRCDPISEHNRLYWYRQTLGQGPEFLTYFQNEAQLEKSRLLSDRFSAERPKGSFSTLEIQRTEQGDSAMYLCASSQRRTREEIGEKLFFGSGTQLSVL.

The chain uses TRBV6-5 and TRBJ2-7, with D possibly TRBD2 on 5 matching bases. CDR1 is MNHEY and CDR2 is SVGAGI in the germline V gene. The V and J ends lost 6 bases and 1 base respectively, with 10 bases between them. There are 13 residues in the CDR3. As DNA, the CDR3 is TGTGCCAGCAGAGAGGGTAGTTCCTACGAGCAGTACTTC. The encoded protein is CASREGSSYEQYF.

The chain joins TRBV18 to TRBJ2-5, with 13 positions matching TRBD2. Germline loops: CDR1 KGHSH, CDR2 LQKENI. The CDR3 consists of 16 residues. With V trimmed by 5 bases and J by 2 bases, 5 bases remained unmatched. The CDR3 bases are TGTGCCAGCTCATTGACTAGCGGGAGGCCGCAAGAGACCCAGTACTTC. Its translation is CASSLTSGRPQETQYF.

This clone was recorded only once. The chain carries TRBV7-8 and TRBJ2-3; tentative D call: TRBD2 (7 bases). V gave up 8 bases and J gave up 4 bases, with 10 bases separating them. The CDR3 extends over 12 amino acids. The V gene's germline CDR1 is SGHVS and CDR2 FQNEAQ. The CDR3 protein is CASGGAADTQYF. The CDR3 DNA reads TGTGCCAGCGGGGGGGCGGCAGATACGCAGTATTTT.

A word on this clone: One base away lies a much larger clone, so this may be a sequencing read error. This chain links TRBV6-4 with TRBJ2-3; 10 positions match TRBD1. This CDR3 has 15 amino acids. Trimming at V came to 2 bases and at J to 1 base, leaving 0 bases not matched to a gene. Germline CDR1 MRHNA, CDR2 SNTAGT. CDR3 bases: TGTGCCAGCAGTGACGGGACAGGGGGCACAGATACGCAGTATTTT. Translation gives CASSDGTGGTDTQYF.

In this sample, this clone turned up once. The chain combines TRBV2 with TRBJ2-2; 7 nucleotides align to TRBD2. CDR3 length equals 16 residues. With V trimmed by 0 bases and J by 5 bases, 6 bases remained unmatched. Germline V lookup: CDR1 SNHLY, CDR2 FYNNEI. CDR3 protein: CASSEALAAGTGELFF. The CDR3 coding sequence is TGTGCCAGCAGTGAAGCCCTAGCGGCGGGAACCGGGGAGCTGTTTTTT.